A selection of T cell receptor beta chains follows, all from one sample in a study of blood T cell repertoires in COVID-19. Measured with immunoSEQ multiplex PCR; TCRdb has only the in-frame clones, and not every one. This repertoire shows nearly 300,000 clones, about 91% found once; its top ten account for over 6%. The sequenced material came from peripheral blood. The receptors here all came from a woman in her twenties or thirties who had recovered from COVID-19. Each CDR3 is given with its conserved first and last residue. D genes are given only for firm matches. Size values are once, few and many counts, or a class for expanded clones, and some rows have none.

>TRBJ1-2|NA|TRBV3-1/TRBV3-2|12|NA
TGTGCCAGCAGCCAAGATACGGGTCCCCCCAGCTTC
CASSQDTGPPSF
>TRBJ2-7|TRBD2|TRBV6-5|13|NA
TGTGCCAGCAGACTAGCGGGGGATCTCGAGCAGTACTTC
CASRLAGDLEQYF
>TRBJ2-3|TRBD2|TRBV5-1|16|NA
TGCGCCAGCAGCTTGGTTGCGGGGGGGAGCGGAGATACGCAGTATTTT
CASSLVAGGSGDTQYF
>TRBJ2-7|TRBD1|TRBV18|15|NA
TGTGCCAGCTCAGCGGGACAGGGCCTTTCCCACGAGCAGTACTTC
CASSAGQGLSHEQYF
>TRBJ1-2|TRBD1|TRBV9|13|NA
TGTGCCAGCAGCGCAGGAGGGGGCGGAGGCTACACCTTC
CASSAGGGGGYTF
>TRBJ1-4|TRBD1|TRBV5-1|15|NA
TGCGCCAGCAGCTTGGCTCAAGGGACAGGGGAAAAACTGTTTTTT
CASSLAQGTGEKLFF
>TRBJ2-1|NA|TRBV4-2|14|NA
TGTGCCAGCAGTTTACTAAGCTCCTACAATGAGCAGTTCTTC
CASSLLSSYNEQFF
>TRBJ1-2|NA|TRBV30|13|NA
TGTGCCTGGAGTGAGGGGATGGACTATGGCTACACCTTC
CAWSEGMDYGYTF
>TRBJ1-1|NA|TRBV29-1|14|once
TGCAGCGTTGACGGGCTGAGGAGCGGCACTGAAGCTTTCTTT
CSVDGLRSGTEAFF
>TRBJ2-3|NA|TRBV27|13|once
TGTGCCAGCAGCCTTTATGAGGCAGATACGCAGTATTTT
CASSLYEADTQYF
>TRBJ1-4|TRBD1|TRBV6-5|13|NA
TGTGCCAGCAGTCTCGACAGGGAAGGGAAACTGTTTTTT
CASSLDREGKLFF
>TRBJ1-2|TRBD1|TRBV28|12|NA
TGTGCCAGCAGTTCTCGAGGGGGCGGGTCCACCTTC
CASSSRGGGSTF
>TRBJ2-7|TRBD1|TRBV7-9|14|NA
TGTGCCAGCAGCTTCCAGGGGGCGACCCACGAGCAGTACTTC
CASSFQGATHEQYF
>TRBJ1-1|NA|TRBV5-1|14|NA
TGCGCCAGCAGCTTGGTAGTAGGTCAGGCTGAAGCTTTCTTT
CASSLVVGQAEAFF
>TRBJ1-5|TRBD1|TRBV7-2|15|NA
TGTGCCAGCAGCCAGGGACAGGGTGGCGATCAGCCCCAGCATTTT
CASSQGQGGDQPQHF
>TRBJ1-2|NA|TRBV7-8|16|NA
TGTGCCAGCAGTCTAGGAGGGGCAGCATTCTCCTATGGCTACACCTTC
CASSLGGAAFSYGYTF
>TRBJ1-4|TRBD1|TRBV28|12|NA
TGTGCCATCGGACAGGGTAGTGAAAAACTGTTTTTT
CAIGQGSEKLFF
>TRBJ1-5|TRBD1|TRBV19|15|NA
TGTGCCAGTAGCACCGGGACAGGGGGCGGTCAGCCCCAGCATTTT
CASSTGTGGGQPQHF
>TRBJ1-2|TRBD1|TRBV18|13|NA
TGTGCCAGCTCACCGCGGACAGGGTTTGGCTACACCTTC
CASSPRTGFGYTF
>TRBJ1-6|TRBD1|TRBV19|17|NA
TGTGCCAGTAGGAGGGACAGAGGAACTGGTCTGAATTCACCCCTCCACTTT
CASRRDRGTGLNSPLHF
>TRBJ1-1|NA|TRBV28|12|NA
TGTGCCAGCAGACGTGGGGGGGGCAGAGCTTTCTTT
CASRRGGGRAFF
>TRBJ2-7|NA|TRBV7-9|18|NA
TGTGCCAGCAGCCCTAGTCTGGGGACCGGGACATCCTCCTACGAGCAGTACTTC
CASSPSLGTGTSSYEQYF
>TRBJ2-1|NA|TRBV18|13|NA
TGTGCCAGCTCACCAGGCAGCTACAATGAGCAGTTCTTC
CASSPGSYNEQFF
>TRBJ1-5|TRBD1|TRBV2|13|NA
TGTGCCAGCAGAGAGGACAGGTCTCAGCCCCAGCATTTT
CASREDRSQPQHF
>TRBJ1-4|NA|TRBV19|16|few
TGTGCCAGTAGTAATCTCCTCCGGACAAGTCATGAAAAACTGTTTTTT
CASSNLLRTSHEKLFF
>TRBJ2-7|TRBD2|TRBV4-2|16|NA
TGTGCCAGCAGCCAAGATTGGGCGGGGGAGGACTACGAGCAGTACTTC
CASSQDWAGEDYEQYF
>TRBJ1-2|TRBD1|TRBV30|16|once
TGTGCCTGGAGCCTATTCCGGGACAGGGGGAACTATGGCTACACCTTC
CAWSLFRDRGNYGYTF
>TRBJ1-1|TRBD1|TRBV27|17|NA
TGTGCCAGCAGTACCCACCGGGACAGGGTAGTTCGCACTGAAGCTTTCTTT
CASSTHRDRVVRTEAFF
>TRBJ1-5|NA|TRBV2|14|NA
TGTGCCAGCAGTGAGGGCCAGGTGCGTCTGCCCCAGCATTTT
CASSEGQVRLPQHF